A selection of T cell receptor beta chains follows, all from one sample in a study of immune evolution from preneoplasia to lung adenocarcinoma. Only in-frame clones appear in the TCRdb table, and some are missing; sequencing was by immunoSEQ multiplex PCR. Among tens of thousands of clones listed, 70% to 85% were seen once. Sequenced input: FFPE invasive lung adenocarcinoma tissue. All receptors come from a person between 55 and 69 years old with lung adenocarcinoma. Both conserved end residues are part of each CDR3.

CASGTQTDYGYTF | TRBV12-5
CASSGSDSYEQYF | TRBV18
CASSVRGAQTEAFF | TRBV6-5
CATIKVGNTIYF | TRBV2
CASSKQGGAYEQYF | TRBV7-9
CASSPPRNSYEQYF | TRBV18
CAWSVRGAGELFF | TRBV30
CASSVGARRQETQYF | TRBV19
CASSPGLAGYTDTQYF | TRBV5-1
CAIRTDRSQETQYF | TRBV10-3
CATSSLLSGTARGTQYF | TRBV15
CAISESAGPYNEQFF | TRBV10-3
CASSSRFLGGQPQHF | TRBV5-6
CASSQDLGRLAGREQYF | TRBV4-2
CASKSGTNYEQYF | TRBV6-6
CASSNRGRETQYF | TRBV19
CASSPPGGRGSYEQYF | TRBV18
CASNPSGATYEQYF | TRBV6-1
CASSSTYSANNEQFF | TRBV11-3
CASTDRGDYGYTF | TRBV19
CASSLFQGDNEQFF | TRBV7-6
CASSLVASGNTDTQYF | TRBV11-2
CASSNPPSGIRKGTQYF | TRBV19
CASSAAGISGNTIYF | TRBV9
CASSGTPTTSEQFF | TRBV9
CSVQRQRGDEQFF | TRBV29-1
CASSPSRTYNEQFF | TRBV6-6
CASSLGQGSRVEQYF | TRBV4-2
CASSLSGGNQPQHF | TRBV7-2
CSARPTDTGELFF | TRBV29-1
CASSPKVAAGVPGELFF | TRBV7-3
CASRSQAGASEETQYF | TRBV2
CASSPQDTGELFF | TRBV18
CASSLKSRSGANVLTF | TRBV27
CASSLSDWGRGYTF | TRBV5-1
CASSYSSDRGNQPQHF | TRBV6-6
CASSSSREQFF | TRBV11-3
CASSEASGTYNEQFF | TRBV2
CASSQDFHNEQFF | TRBV4-1
CASSFTGSGGYTF | TRBV27
CASAILFSRGTNTEAFF | TRBV5-1
CASSLSVGTASYEQYF | TRBV4-2
CASSVIPDSEAFF | TRBV9
CASSRGGNWHEQYF | TRBV7-9
CASSAQPNTEAFF | TRBV10-1
CASSQMGVGYEQYF | TRBV5-1
CASTDLGANTEAFF | TRBV28
CASSRGILTDTQYF | TRBV25-1
CASSVTGTGSYEQYF | TRBV6-5
CASSGRGTEAFF | TRBV10-2
CASGLSENEKLFF | TRBV12-5
CASSLSGGTNTQYF | TRBV7-6
CASSLSETGAYEQYF | TRBV27
CAISTASNQPQHF | TRBV10-3
CASSRRQGGSTGELFF | TRBV7-2
CASSTQGVAKNIQYF | TRBV11-2
CAWSATGIGETQYF | TRBV30